These T cell receptor beta chains were read from a single sample in a study of blood T cell repertoires in COVID-19. The table came from immunoSEQ multiplex PCR; TCRdb's copy has only in-frame clones and leaves some out. The table has roughly 61,000 clones, 90% seen once; the top ten hold around a sixth. Sequences were obtained from peripheral blood. The receptors were gathered from a man older than 75 with acute or convalescent COVID-19. Both conserved end residues are part of each CDR3. The D gene is left open where the match is weak. Part of the rows lack a size; the others show once, few, many or a class for expanded clones.

CASSEATSGGAEDTQYF TGTGCCAGCAGTGAAGCTACTAGCGGGGGGGCCGAAGATACGCAGTATTTT TRBV6-1 few TRBJ2-3 TRBD2
CAWSRSNEQFF TGTGCCTGGAGTCGGTCGAATGAGCAGTTCTTC TRBV30 NA TRBJ2-1 NA
CASSYQGAYNEQFF TGTGCCAGTTCCTACCAGGGGGCCTACAATGAGCAGTTCTTC TRBV19 NA TRBJ2-1 TRBD1
CASSYGTTNYGYTF TGTGCCAGCAGCTATGGGACAACTAACTATGGCTACACCTTC TRBV11-2 NA TRBJ1-2 NA
CSASRGESEQFF TGCAGCGCCTCCCGGGGGGAAAGTGAGCAGTTCTTC TRBV29-1 NA TRBJ2-1 TRBD2
CASSPPGLAGYNEQFF TGTGCCAGCAGCCCTCCGGGACTAGCGGGATACAATGAGCAGTTCTTC TRBV7-2 NA TRBJ2-1 TRBD2
CAWSVQVQETQYF TGTGCCTGGAGTGTACAGGTCCAAGAGACCCAGTACTTC TRBV30 NA TRBJ2-5 NA
CASSSGTGLEQYF TGTGCCAGCAGCTCCGGGACAGGGCTCGAGCAGTACTTC TRBV2 NA TRBJ2-7 TRBD1
CASTGQGPGANVLTF TGTGCCAGCACGGGACAGGGCCCAGGGGCCAACGTCCTGACTTTC TRBV6-5 NA TRBJ2-6 TRBD1
CASSLHRTSGGAYNEQFF TGTGCCAGCAGTTTACACCGGACTAGCGGGGGGGCTTACAATGAGCAGTTCTTC TRBV27 NA TRBJ2-1 TRBD2
CASSQGALDIQYF TGTGCCAGTAGTCAGGGGGCGCTGGACATTCAGTACTTC TRBV19 NA TRBJ2-4 TRBD1
CASSQGQGATDTQYF TGTGCCAGCAGCCAGGGACAGGGGGCAACAGATACGCAGTATTTT TRBV11-3 NA TRBJ2-3 TRBD1
CASSQSTVMNTGELFF TGTGCCAGCAGCCAATCGACAGTGATGAACACCGGGGAGCTGTTTTTT TRBV3-1/TRBV3-2 NA TRBJ2-2 NA
CASRWGKGGYEQYF TGTGCCAGCAGATGGGGGAAGGGAGGCTACGAGCAGTACTTC TRBV2 NA TRBJ2-7 NA
CASSQARGGRTEAFF TGTGCCAGCAGCCAAGCGCGCGGGGGGAGGACTGAAGCTTTCTTT TRBV3-1/TRBV3-2 NA TRBJ1-1 NA
CASSIDLGSNYGYTF TGTGCCAGTAGTATAGACCTCGGGAGCAACTATGGCTACACCTTC TRBV19 NA TRBJ1-2 NA
CSVHSGNTIYF TGCAGCGTGCACTCAGGAAACACCATATATTTT TRBV29-1 NA TRBJ1-3 NA
CASSLAGTVGNTIYF TGTGCCAGCAGCTTAGCCGGGACAGTCGGAAACACCATATATTTT TRBV7-2 NA TRBJ1-3 TRBD1
CASSSGTGQPQHF TGTGCCAGCAGCTCCGGGACAGGCCAGCCCCAGCATTTT TRBV6-5 NA TRBJ1-5 TRBD1
CASSLVLRAAYEQYF TGTGCCAGCAGCTTAGTCCTGAGGGCCGCATACGAGCAGTACTTC TRBV7-9 NA TRBJ2-7 NA
CASSLSSEGEQFF TGTGCCAGCAGCTTATCTAGCGAGGGTGAGCAGTTCTTC TRBV7-9 NA TRBJ2-1 NA
CASSGGLAGANEQFF TGTGCCAGCAGTGGGGGACTAGCGGGGGCCAATGAGCAGTTCTTC TRBV6-4 NA TRBJ2-1 TRBD2
CASSKVGSGSSSYNEQFF NA TRBV21-1 NA TRBJ2-1 NA
CASSSGTGKDTGELFF TGTGCCAGTAGTTCCGGAACAGGGAAGGACACCGGGGAGCTGTTTTTT TRBV19 NA TRBJ2-2 NA
CASSPISRDSKQFF TGTGCCAGCAGCCCGATTAGCAGGGATAGTAAGCAGTTCTTC TRBV5-8 NA TRBJ2-1 NA
CASRGGTSASYNEQFF TGTGCCAGCAGGGGGGGGACTAGCGCCTCCTACAATGAGCAGTTCTTC TRBV5-8 NA TRBJ2-1 TRBD2
CASSPQGRLNEKLFF TGCGCCAGCAGCCCACAGGGGAGGCTTAATGAAAAACTGTTTTTT TRBV5-1 NA TRBJ1-4 TRBD1
CASSQSGGSYEQYF TGTGCCAGCAGCCAATCAGGGGGCTCCTACGAGCAGTACTTC TRBV3-1/TRBV3-2 NA TRBJ2-7 TRBD1
CASSDQGGGTGAYEQYF TGTGCCAGCAGTGATCAGGGTGGAGGGACAGGGGCTTACGAGCAGTACTTC TRBV2 NA TRBJ2-7 TRBD1
CASSRSTSGVYEQYF TGTGCCAGCAGCCGGTCGACTAGCGGGGTCTACGAGCAGTACTTC TRBV6-5 NA TRBJ2-7 TRBD2
CASSIQGIGVTNGYTF TGTGCCAGTAGTATCCAGGGAATCGGAGTAACAAATGGCTACACCTTC TRBV19 NA TRBJ1-2 NA
CSVEDSRGQYF TGCAGCGTTGAAGATAGTAGGGGGCAGTACTTC TRBV29-1 NA TRBJ2-7 NA
CASSYQFRGDSNQPQHF TGTGCCAGCAGTTACCAATTCAGGGGGGATAGCAATCAGCCCCAGCATTTT TRBV6-2/TRBV6-3 NA TRBJ1-5 TRBD1
CASSLTGLGGYTF TGCGCCAGCAGTCTGACAGGGCTTGGTGGCTACACCTTC TRBV5-1 NA TRBJ1-2 TRBD1
CASSTGTGGWTEAFF TGTGCCAGCAGCACCGGGACAGGGGGATGGACTGAAGCTTTCTTT TRBV5-4 NA TRBJ1-1 TRBD1
CATSSGTKNTEAFF TGTGCCACCAGCAGCGGGACAAAGAACACTGAAGCTTTCTTT TRBV15 NA TRBJ1-1 NA
CASSKQRGGRNEQFF TGTGCCAGTAGTAAACAGCGGGGGGGCCGTAATGAGCAGTTCTTC TRBV19 NA TRBJ2-1 TRBD2
CATSRPPGQGDGYTF TGTGCCACCTCGAGACCTCCGGGACAGGGTGATGGCTACACCTTC TRBV2 once TRBJ1-2 TRBD1
CASSLGGTGVRWETQYF TGTGCCAGCAGCTTAGGGGGGACAGGGGTGCGCTGGGAGACCCAGTACTTC TRBV7-6 NA TRBJ2-5 TRBD1
CASSLVTGGNSPLHF TGCGCCAGCAGCTTGGTTACAGGGGGGAATTCACCCCTCCACTTT TRBV5-1 NA TRBJ1-6 TRBD1
CASSLSPASTDTQYF TGCGCCAGCAGCTTGTCCCCAGCGAGCACAGATACGCAGTATTTT TRBV5-1 once TRBJ2-3 NA
CASSRSEGASTEAFF TGTGCCAGTAGTAGGTCCGAGGGAGCGAGCACTGAAGCTTTCTTT TRBV19 NA TRBJ1-1 NA
CASSLQGSDEKLFF TGCGCCAGCAGCTTACAGGGATCCGATGAAAAACTGTTTTTT TRBV5-1 NA TRBJ1-4 NA
CASSTQGLLLGYTF TGTGCCAGCAGTACCCAGGGGCTGCTCCTCGGCTACACCTTC TRBV2 NA TRBJ1-2 NA
CASSPGGPAYEQYF TGTGCCAGCAGCCCAGGGGGGCCCGCCTACGAGCAGTACTTC TRBV7-8 NA TRBJ2-7 NA
CASSLGTGGGEQYF TGCGCCAGCAGCTTGGGGACAGGGGGTGGTGAGCAGTACTTC TRBV5-1 NA TRBJ2-7 TRBD1
CASSLATFQETQYF TGTGCCAGCAGCTTAGCGACATTCCAAGAGACCCAGTACTTC TRBV7-8 NA TRBJ2-5 NA
CASSGTKLYEQYF TGTGCCAGCAGCGGGACAAAGCTCTACGAGCAGTACTTC TRBV6-5 NA TRBJ2-7 NA
CASSLPQGLADTQYF TGTGCCAGTAGTCTCCCTCAGGGGTTAGCAGATACGCAGTATTTT TRBV19 NA TRBJ2-3 NA
CASSLSGQGFTEAFF TGCGCCAGCAGCTTGTCAGGACAGGGCTTCACTGAAGCTTTCTTT TRBV5-1 NA TRBJ1-1 TRBD1
CASSQIRGPPLLPYEQYF TGTGCCAGCAGCCAAATCAGGGGGCCCCCTCTTCTTCCCTACGAGCAGTACTTC TRBV7-2 NA TRBJ2-7 TRBD1
CASSIGGGFDNSPLHF TGTGCCAGTAGTATTGGGGGGGGGTTCGATAATTCACCCCTCCACTTT TRBV19 NA TRBJ1-6 NA
CAWILHGTGRTEAFF TGTGCCTGGATACTCCATGGGACAGGGCGCACTGAAGCTTTCTTT TRBV30 NA TRBJ1-1 TRBD1
CASSQDMDRATGYTF TGCGCCAGCAGCCAAGATATGGACAGGGCGACCGGCTACACCTTC TRBV4-1 NA TRBJ1-2 TRBD1
CAWSGPGQGVMNTEAFF TGTGCCTGGAGTGGACCGGGACAGGGGGTGATGAACACTGAAGCTTTCTTT TRBV30 NA TRBJ1-1 TRBD1